This T cell receptor beta chain was captured in a study of T cell responses to AZD1222 COVID-19 vaccine. Profiling relied on immunoSEQ multiplex PCR, and the TCRdb table lists in-frame clones only, not all of them. The sample yields under 200,000 clones, over 85% seen once. Notes on this clone: Its matching antigen is unknown.

V was trimmed by 3 bases and J by 0 bases, leaving 8 bases between them. Germline V gene data show CDR1 as LGHDT and CDR2 as YNNKEL (reference sequence). CDR3 length: 15 residues. Overall study results and limits: Baseline seropositivity occurred in only 5 to 7 AZD1222 recipients. Donors in the cohort were predominantly white British and more often female, and clonal diversity was possibly underestimated. With two AZD1222 doses given, Spike-specific TCR breadth and depth both rose. The span of vaccine-associated CD4 TCRs extended across spike, with dominance at 160-218 and 743-854.

The sequence was obtained from an adult who received the MenACWY meningococcal vaccine as a control. The material was peripheral blood, obtained 28 days after the second dose of the MenACWY control vaccine. The chain joins TRBV3-1 (or the pseudogene TRBV3-2) to TRBJ1-4; D is unresolved. The DNA for the CDR3 is TGTGCCAGCAGCCACCGCTTATCAACTAATGAAAAACTGTTTTTT. Amino acids: CASSHRLSTNEKLFF.